The rows below give T cell receptor beta chains drawn from one sample of a study of T-cell reconstitution after alpha-beta-depleted transplantation in children. TCRdb analysed the PCR reads with MiXCR anew, one entry per CDR3 protein. The data contain around 72,000 distinct CDR3 sequences, approximately 5% of them singletons. The sequenced sample was PBMCs, mostly from graft donor cells, obtained 180 days after TCRalphabeta/CD19-depleted stem cell transplant. The receptors shown here come from a boy younger than two who had a stem cell transplant for acute myeloid leukemia, so the T cells may come from the graft donor. The CDR3 runs from the conserved cysteine through the conserved F or W. D genes are given only for firm matches. Rows give clone size only sometimes, using once, few, many, or a class for an expanded clone.

V	size	length	J	D	DNA	CDR3
TRBV7-6	many	16	TRBJ2-2	.	TGTGCCAGCAGCTTAGTCGAGGGACCAGGCACCGGGGAGCTGTTTTTT	CASSLVEGPGTGELFF
TRBV5-1	many	11	TRBJ2-1	.	TGCGCCAGCAGTACGGGGGGCAAGCAGTTCTTC	CASSTGGKQFF
TRBV24-1	many	13	TRBJ2-1	.	TGTGCCACCAGTGTGGGGCTGCGCAATGAGCAGTTCTTC	CATSVGLRNEQFF
TRBV6-6	many	17	TRBJ1-6	TRBD1	TGTGCCAGCAGTTATAGCGGGACAGGGGGCCTTAATTCACCCCTCCACTTT	CASSYSGTGGLNSPLHF
TRBV12-3/TRBV12-4	many	16	TRBJ2-2	.	TGTGCCAGCAGTTTAGTCCCGGGACCTTACACCGGGGAGCTGTTTTTT	CASSLVPGPYTGELFF
TRBV4-1	many	16	TRBJ2-1	.	TGCGCCAGCAGCCTAAGGGTAGCAGGGACCTACAATGAGCAGTTCTTC	CASSLRVAGTYNEQFF
TRBV5-1	many	16	TRBJ2-3	.	TGCGCCAGCAGCTGGCCGGGACACGGTAGCACAGATACGCAGTATTTT	CASSWPGHGSTDTQYF
TRBV7-8	many	16	TRBJ1-1	.	TGTGCCAGCAGCGGGGGGAAGGGGAGACCGGGGACTGAAGCTTTCTTT	CASSGGKGRPGTEAFF
TRBV12-3/TRBV12-4	.	13	TRBJ2-1	.	TGTGCCAGCAGTCCCGCGGCGTACTATGAGCAGTTCTTC	CASSPAAYYEQFF
TRBV18	.	12	TRBJ1-6	.	TGTGCCAGCTCAGACAGTAATTCACCCCTCCACTTT	CASSDSNSPLHF
TRBV6-5	many	16	TRBJ2-2	TRBD2	TGTGCCAGCAGTTCCAGCGGGGGGAGGTACACCGGGGAGCTGTTTTTT	CASSSSGGRYTGELFF
TRBV4-1	many	14	TRBJ1-1	.	TGCGCCAGCAGCCAGTTCCGCTGGGCCGAGGAAGCTTTCTTT	CASSQFRWAEEAFF
TRBV30	many	18	TRBJ2-3	.	TGTGCCAGTCGCGACTGGCTCGATCACCCATACTACACAGATACGCAGTATTTT	CASRDWLDHPYYTDTQYF
TRBV6-5	many	16	TRBJ2-7	TRBD1	TGTGCCAGCAGTTCCGAACGCGGACAGGATCCCTACGAGCAGTACTTC	CASSSERGQDPYEQYF
TRBV20-1	many	12	TRBJ1-2	.	TGCAGTGCTCCCCGGGGAAACTATGGCTACACCTTC	CSAPRGNYGYTF
TRBV19	.	11	TRBJ1-1	.	TGTGCCAGTACCGTTCACACTGAAGCTTTCTTT	CASTVHTEAFF
TRBV6-4	many	16	TRBJ1-6	.	TGTGCCAGCAGGCCTGACAGGAGCTCCTATAATTCACCCCTCCACTTT	CASRPDRSSYNSPLHF
TRBV25-1	many	14	TRBJ2-7	.	TGTGCCAGCAGTGAATGGGGGACAAAGTACGAGCAGTACTTC	CASSEWGTKYEQYF
TRBV10-3	many	16	TRBJ1-1	.	TGTGCCATCAGTGAGTCGACAGGCAGGGCGAACACTGAAGCTTTCTTT	CAISESTGRANTEAFF
TRBV5-1	many	15	TRBJ1-4	.	TGCGCCAGCAGCTTTTACACCGCAACTAATGAAAAACTGTTTTTT	CASSFYTATNEKLFF
TRBV20-1	many	16	TRBJ2-1	TRBD2	TGCAGTGCTAGAGATACGGGGGGGGTTCCTTACAATGAGCAGTTCTTC	CSARDTGGVPYNEQFF
TRBV12-3/TRBV12-4	many	17	TRBJ2-2	.	TGTGCCAGCAGCAAGGGAGACTACCGTGCGAACACCGGGGAGCTGTTTTTT	CASSKGDYRANTGELFF
TRBV5-1	many	14	TRBJ2-1	TRBD2	TGCGCCAGCAGCTTGGTCCTAGCGGGGGATGAGCAGTTCTTC	CASSLVLAGDEQFF
TRBV19	many	14	TRBJ2-1	.	TGTGCCAGTAAGTTTGGAAGCTCCTACAATGAGCAGTTCTTC	CASKFGSSYNEQFF
TRBV5-1	many	12	TRBJ1-2	TRBD1	TGCGCCAGCAGCTTCCAGGGGGATGGCTACACCTTC	CASSFQGDGYTF
TRBV29-1	many	11	TRBJ2-2	.	TGCAGCGTAGCTGACACCGGGGAGCTGTTTTTT	CSVADTGELFF
TRBV20-1	many	14	TRBJ2-7	.	TGCAGTGCTAGAGATCGGGGAGGCTACTACGAGCAGTACTTC	CSARDRGGYYEQYF
TRBV4-3	many	16	TRBJ2-6	TRBD2	TGCGCCAGCAGCCAAGTAGCGGGGACTGGGGCCAACGTCCTGACTTTC	CASSQVAGTGANVLTF
TRBV19	many	14	TRBJ1-5	.	TGTGCCAGTAGTATGGGGGGGAGCAATCAGCCCCAGCATTTT	CASSMGGSNQPQHF
TRBV11-2	many	17	TRBJ1-1	TRBD1	TGTGCCAGCAGTCCAACCTTTCCGACAGGGATTAACACTGAAGCTTTCTTT	CASSPTFPTGINTEAFF
TRBV12-3/TRBV12-4	many	15	TRBJ1-6	TRBD1	TGTGCCAGCAGTTTGGTACAGGGGTATAATTCACCCCTCCACTTT	CASSLVQGYNSPLHF
TRBV7-2	many	14	TRBJ1-2	TRBD1	TGTGCCAGCAGCCAACGGGACAGGGCAAGGGGCTACACCTTC	CASSQRDRARGYTF
TRBV5-1	many	15	TRBJ2-5	.	TGCGCCAGCAGCTTGCTTAGACGGGCGAGAGAGACCCAGTACTTC	CASSLLRRARETQYF
TRBV9	many	14	TRBJ1-1	.	TGTGCCAGCAGCGTAGGGGGGGGTGGAACTGAAGCTTTCTTT	CASSVGGGGTEAFF
TRBV5-1	many	17	TRBJ2-5	TRBD2	TGCGCCAGCAGCACTTTAGCGGGGGCCAACTACCAAGAGACCCAGTACTTC	CASSTLAGANYQETQYF
TRBV12-3/TRBV12-4	many	15	TRBJ1-2	.	TGTGCCAGCAGCCGTGTCCTTGGACTGACCTATGGCTACACCTTC	CASSRVLGLTYGYTF
TRBV7-2	many	14	TRBJ1-2	.	TGTGCCAGCAGCTTAGCTGGGGGCTCACCAGCTACCCACTTC	CASSLAGGSPATHF
TRBV3-1	many	16	TRBJ2-1	.	TGTGCCAGCAGCCTAGAGGGACAAAGGACGTACAATGAGCAGTTCTTC	CASSLEGQRTYNEQFF
TRBV24-1	.	16	TRBJ2-1	.	TGTGCCACCAGTGAAGGAGGGGGGAAGGGGTTCGGTGAGCAGTTCTTC	CATSEGGGKGFGEQFF
TRBV20-1	many	14	TRBJ2-1	.	TGCAGTGCTAGAGATGGGGGGCTTGTGAATGAGCAGTTCTTC	CSARDGGLVNEQFF
TRBV4-1	many	13	TRBJ1-2	.	TGCGCCAGCAGCCTAGATGGGAACTATGGCTACACCTTC	CASSLDGNYGYTF
TRBV9	many	15	TRBJ1-3	TRBD1	TGTGCCAGCAGCGATTCCGGGACAGGGTACAACACCATATATTTT	CASSDSGTGYNTIYF
TRBV5-1	many	16	TRBJ1-5	.	TGCGCCAGCAGCTGGGGGGGGCTGGGGGGGGATCAGCCCCAGCATTTT	CASSWGGLGGDQPQHF
TRBV29-1	many	12	TRBJ2-7	.	TGCAGCGTTGAGGGGACCGGTTTGGAGCAGTACTTC	CSVEGTGLEQYF
TRBV3-1	many	15	TRBJ2-2	.	TGTGCCAGCAGCCAAAGGACGGCGAACACCGGGGAGCTGTTTTTT	CASSQRTANTGELFF
TRBV7-2	many	16	TRBJ2-5	TRBD2	TGTGCCAGCAGCAAGAGGACTAGCGGGGGGACGGAGACCCAGTACTTC	CASSKRTSGGTETQYF
TRBV12-3/TRBV12-4	many	14	TRBJ2-1	.	TGTGCCAGCAGTTTACCAGGGGTGCACAATGAGCAGTTCTTC	CASSLPGVHNEQFF
TRBV27	many	13	TRBJ2-2	.	TGTGCCAGCAGTTTTGGGCAGCCCGGGGAGCTGTTTTTT	CASSFGQPGELFF
TRBV20-1	many	12	TRBJ2-2	.	TGCAGTGCTAGAGAAAACACCGGGGAGCTGTTTTTT	CSARENTGELFF
TRBV7-2	many	14	TRBJ1-2	.	TGTGCCAGCAGCTCTGCCGGCATCAACTATGGCTACACCTTC	CASSSAGINYGYTF
TRBV29-1	many	15	TRBJ2-3	TRBD1	TGCAGCGTTCGCCGGGACAGGGGAGTCACAGATACGCAGTATTTT	CSVRRDRGVTDTQYF
TRBV5-5	many	16	TRBJ2-2	.	TGTGCCAGCAGTTTCTTTTCCCCCTCGGGCACCGGGGAGCTGTTTTTT	CASSFFSPSGTGELFF